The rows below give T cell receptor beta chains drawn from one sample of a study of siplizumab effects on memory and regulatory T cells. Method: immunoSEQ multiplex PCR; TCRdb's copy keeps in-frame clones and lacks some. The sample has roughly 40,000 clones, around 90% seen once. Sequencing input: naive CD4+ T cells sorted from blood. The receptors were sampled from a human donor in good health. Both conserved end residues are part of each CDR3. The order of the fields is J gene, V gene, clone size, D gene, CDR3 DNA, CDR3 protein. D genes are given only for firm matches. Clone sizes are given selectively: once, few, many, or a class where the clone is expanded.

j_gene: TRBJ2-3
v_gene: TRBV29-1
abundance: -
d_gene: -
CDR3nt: TGCAGCGTTGTGTGGGGCAGCCACACAGATACGCAGTATTTT
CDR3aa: CSVVWGSHTDTQYF

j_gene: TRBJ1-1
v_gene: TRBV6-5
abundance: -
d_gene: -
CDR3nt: TGTGCCAGCAGTTCTCAGATGAACACTGAAGCTTTCTTT
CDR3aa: CASSSQMNTEAFF

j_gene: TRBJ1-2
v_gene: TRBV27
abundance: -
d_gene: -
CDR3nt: TGTGCCAGCAGTTTAGAGAGGTCCGCTAACTATGGCTACACCTTC
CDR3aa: CASSLERSANYGYTF

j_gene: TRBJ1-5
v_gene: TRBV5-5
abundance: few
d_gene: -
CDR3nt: TGTGCCAGCAGCCGGGGCTTACTAGATGATCAGCCCCAGCATTTT
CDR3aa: CASSRGLLDDQPQHF

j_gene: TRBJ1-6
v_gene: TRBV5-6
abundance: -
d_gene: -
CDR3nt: TGTGCCAGCAGTCCAGAGAGCTTTGGTGGGAATTCACCCCTCCACTTT
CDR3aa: CASSPESFGGNSPLHF

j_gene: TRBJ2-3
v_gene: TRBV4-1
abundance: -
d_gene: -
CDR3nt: TGCGCCAGCAGCCCCGGCGCAGCAGATACGCAGTATTTT
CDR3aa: CASSPGAADTQYF

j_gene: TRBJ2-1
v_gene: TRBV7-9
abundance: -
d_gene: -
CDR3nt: TGTGCCAGCAGCTTAGAAGTAACGGGGGTGGAGTTCTTC
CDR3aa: CASSLEVTGVEFF

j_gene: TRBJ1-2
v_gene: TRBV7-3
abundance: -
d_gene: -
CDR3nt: TGTGCCAGCAGGGAAATGGACACGGACTACTATGGCTACACCTTC
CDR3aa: CASREMDTDYYGYTF

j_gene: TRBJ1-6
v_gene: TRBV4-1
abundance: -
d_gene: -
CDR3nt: TGCGCCAGCAGCCAGGGCCGCTCCTATAATTCACCCCTCCACTTT
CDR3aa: CASSQGRSYNSPLHF

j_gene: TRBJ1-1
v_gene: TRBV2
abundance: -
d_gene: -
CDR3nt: TGTGCCAGCAGTGAAAAGGGCCCGCGCCTTAACACTGAAGCTTTCTTT
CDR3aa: CASSEKGPRLNTEAFF

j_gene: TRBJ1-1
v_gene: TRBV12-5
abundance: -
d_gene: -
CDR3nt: TGTGCTAGTGGTTCGGGGTCCGGTAGGGGTGAAGCTTTCTTT
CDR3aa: CASGSGSGRGEAFF

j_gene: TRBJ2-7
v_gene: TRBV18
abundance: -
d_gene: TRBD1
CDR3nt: TGTGCCAGCTCACCTCCGGGACAGGGAAGCTACGAGCAGTACTTC
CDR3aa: CASSPPGQGSYEQYF

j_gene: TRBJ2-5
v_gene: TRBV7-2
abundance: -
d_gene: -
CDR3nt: TGTGCCAGCAGCCAGAGGGCGGGTAGGCAAGAGACCCAGTACTTC
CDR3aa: CASSQRAGRQETQYF

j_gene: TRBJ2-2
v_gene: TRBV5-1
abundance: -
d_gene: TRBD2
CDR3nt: TGCGCCAGCAGCTTGAGCGGGAGTACCGGGGAGCTGTTTTTT
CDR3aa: CASSLSGSTGELFF

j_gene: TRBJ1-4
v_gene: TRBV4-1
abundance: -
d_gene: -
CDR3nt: TGCGCCAGCAGCCAAGGCCCCGTCGAAAAACTGTTTTTT
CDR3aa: CASSQGPVEKLFF

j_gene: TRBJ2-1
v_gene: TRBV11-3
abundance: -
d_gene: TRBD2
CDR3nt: TGTGCCAGCAGGGAAGCGGGGGACGGGAATGAGCAGTTCTTC
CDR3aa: CASREAGDGNEQFF

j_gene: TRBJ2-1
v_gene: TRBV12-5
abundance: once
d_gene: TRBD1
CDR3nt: TGTGCTAGTGGTTTGGTACTACGCGGTCCGGTGCAGGGGGCGGTTGAGCAGTTCTTC
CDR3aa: CASGLVLRGPVQGAVEQFF

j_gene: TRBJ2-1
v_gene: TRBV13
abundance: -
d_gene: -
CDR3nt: TGTGCCAGCAGCGATACAACGGACAATGAGCAGTTCTTC
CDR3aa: CASSDTTDNEQFF

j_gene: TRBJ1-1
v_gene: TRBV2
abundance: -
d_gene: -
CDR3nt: TGTGCCAGTCCTCAACAGGGCAGTGAAGCTTTCTTT
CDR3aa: CASPQQGSEAFF

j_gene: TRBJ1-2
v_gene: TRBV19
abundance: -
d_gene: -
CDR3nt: TGTGCCAGTAGCCCCCCGATGGCTAACTATGGCTACACCTTC
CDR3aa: CASSPPMANYGYTF

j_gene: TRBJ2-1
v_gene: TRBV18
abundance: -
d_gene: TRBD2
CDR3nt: TGTGCCAGCTCACACCCACTAGCGGCGCATCACAATGAGCAGTTCTTC
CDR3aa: CASSHPLAAHHNEQFF

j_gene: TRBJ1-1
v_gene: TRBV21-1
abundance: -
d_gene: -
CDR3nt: TGTGCCAGCAGCGCTCACACTGAAGCTTTCTTT
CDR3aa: CASSAHTEAFF